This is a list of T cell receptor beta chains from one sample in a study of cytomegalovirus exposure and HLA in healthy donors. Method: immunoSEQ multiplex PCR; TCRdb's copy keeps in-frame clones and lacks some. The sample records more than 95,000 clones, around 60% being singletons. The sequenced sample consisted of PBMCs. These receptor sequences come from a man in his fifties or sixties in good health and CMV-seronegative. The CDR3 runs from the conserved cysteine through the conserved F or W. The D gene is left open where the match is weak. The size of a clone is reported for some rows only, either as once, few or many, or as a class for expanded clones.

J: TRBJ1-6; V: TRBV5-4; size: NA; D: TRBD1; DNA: TGTGCCAGCAGCCCAGAACCGGGACAGTCCTTATCGCCCCTCCACTTT; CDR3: CASSPEPGQSLSPLHF
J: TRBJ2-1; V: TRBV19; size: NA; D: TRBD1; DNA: TGTGCCAGTAGTCCGGGACAGGGGCAGTTCTTC; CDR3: CASSPGQGQFF
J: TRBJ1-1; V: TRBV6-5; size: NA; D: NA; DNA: TGTGCCAGCAGTTACTCGAGGAGTATGAACACTGAAGCTTTCTTT; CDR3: CASSYSRSMNTEAFF
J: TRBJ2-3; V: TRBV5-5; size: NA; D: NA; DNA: TGTGCCAGCAGCTTCCCCGGCGGGACGAACACAGATACGCAGTATTTT; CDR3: CASSFPGGTNTDTQYF
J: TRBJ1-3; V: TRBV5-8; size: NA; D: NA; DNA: TGTGCCAGCAGCTTGTCGAGGGTCTCTGGAAACACCATATATTTT; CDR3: CASSLSRVSGNTIYF
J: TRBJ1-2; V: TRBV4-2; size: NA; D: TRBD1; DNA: TGTGCCAGCAGCCAAGCCCGGACAGGTTCCTATGGCTACACCTTC; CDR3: CASSQARTGSYGYTF
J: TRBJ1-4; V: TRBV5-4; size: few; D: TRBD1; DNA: TGTGCCAGCAGCCCCACAGGGGCCGTTCATTCAACTAATGAAAAACTGTTTTTT; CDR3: CASSPTGAVHSTNEKLFF
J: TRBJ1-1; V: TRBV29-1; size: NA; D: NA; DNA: TGCAGCGTTGAACGATCCGGGCCTCGGGGCACTGAAGCTTTCTTT; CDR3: CSVERSGPRGTEAFF
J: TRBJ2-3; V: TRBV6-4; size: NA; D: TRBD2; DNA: TGTGCCAGCAGCGAGTTAGCGGGGGGGCCGGCAGATACGCAGTATTTT; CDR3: CASSELAGGPADTQYF
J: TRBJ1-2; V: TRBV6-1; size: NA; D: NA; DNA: TGTGCTCCGGCTCGGTCCAGGGAATATGGCTACACCTTC; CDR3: CAPARSREYGYTF
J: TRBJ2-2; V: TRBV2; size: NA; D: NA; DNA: TGTGCCAGCAATGAGCAGGGTAACACCGGGGAGCTGTTTTTT; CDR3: CASNEQGNTGELFF
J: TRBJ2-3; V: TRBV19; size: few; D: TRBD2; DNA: TGTGCCAGTAGTATCCTAGCGGGAGTTGCAGATACGCAGTATTTT; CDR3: CASSILAGVADTQYF
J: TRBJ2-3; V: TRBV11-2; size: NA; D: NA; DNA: TGTGCCAGCAGCCAAGGACTTGATCCCACAGATACGCAGTATTTT; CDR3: CASSQGLDPTDTQYF
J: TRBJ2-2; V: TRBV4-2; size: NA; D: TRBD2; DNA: TGTGCCAGCAGCCAAGAGGGGGTGGTAGCGGGAGGGGGCACCGGGGAGCTGTTTTTT; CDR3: CASSQEGVVAGGGTGELFF
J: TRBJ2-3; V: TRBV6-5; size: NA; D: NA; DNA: TGTGCCAGCAGTTACTTACCGAAAACGGCAGATACGCAGTATTTT; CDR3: CASSYLPKTADTQYF
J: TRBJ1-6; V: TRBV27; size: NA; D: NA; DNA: TGTGCCAGCAGTCGTACAGGGATAGGATCACCCCTCCACTTT; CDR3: CASSRTGIGSPLHF
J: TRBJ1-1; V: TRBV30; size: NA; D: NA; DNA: TGTGCCTGGAGAATAGGGCGAGGGTACAACACTGAAGCTTTCTTT; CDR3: CAWRIGRGYNTEAFF
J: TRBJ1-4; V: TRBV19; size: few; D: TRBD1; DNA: TGTGCCAGTAGTATGGAGGACAGGGCTAATGAAAAACTGTTTTTT; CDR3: CASSMEDRANEKLFF
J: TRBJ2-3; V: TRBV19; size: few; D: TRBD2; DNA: TGTGCCAGTAGTATAGGGCCGGCTAGCGGATTCACAGATACGCAGTATTTT; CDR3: CASSIGPASGFTDTQYF
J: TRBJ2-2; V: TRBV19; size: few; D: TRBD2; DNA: TGTGCCAGTAGTATTGTACTAGCGGGTCAGAACACCGGGGAGCTGTTTTTT; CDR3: CASSIVLAGQNTGELFF
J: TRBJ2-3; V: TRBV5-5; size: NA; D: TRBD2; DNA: TGTGCCAGCAGGCGGGGGAGCGGGGGGGATACGCAGTATTTT; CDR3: CASRRGSGGDTQYF
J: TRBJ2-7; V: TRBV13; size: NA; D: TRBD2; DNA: TGTGCCAGCAGCCCCCTAGCGGCCCATGGCGAGCAGTACTTC; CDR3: CASSPLAAHGEQYF
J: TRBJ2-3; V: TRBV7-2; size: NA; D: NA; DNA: TGTGCCAGCAGCTCTCTAGGGGTCGCAGATACGCAGTATTTT; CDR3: CASSSLGVADTQYF
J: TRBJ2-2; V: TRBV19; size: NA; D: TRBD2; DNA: TGTGCCAGTAGCGTAGCGGGGGGAGCCGGGGAGCTGTTTTTT; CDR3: CASSVAGGAGELFF
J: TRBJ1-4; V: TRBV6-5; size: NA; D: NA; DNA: TGTGCCAGCAGGTATCAGGGTTCTAATGAAAAACTGTTTTTT; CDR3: CASRYQGSNEKLFF
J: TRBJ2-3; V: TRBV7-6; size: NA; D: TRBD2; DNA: TGTGCCAGCAGCTTAAGCCCGGGACTAGCGGGGGACCTCACAGATACGCAGTATTTT; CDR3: CASSLSPGLAGDLTDTQYF
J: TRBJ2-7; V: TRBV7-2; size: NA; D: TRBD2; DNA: TGTGCCAGCAGCTTAGCGGGACTATCCTACGAGCAGTACTTC; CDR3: CASSLAGLSYEQYF
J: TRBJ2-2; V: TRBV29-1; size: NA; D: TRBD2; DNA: TGCAGCGTTGAAGTAGCGGGATATTCGACCGGGGAGCTGTTTTTT; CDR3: CSVEVAGYSTGELFF
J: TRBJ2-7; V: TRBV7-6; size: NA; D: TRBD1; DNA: TGTGCCAGCAGCGAGTTGGGACAGTCCTACGAGCAGTACTTC; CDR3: CASSELGQSYEQYF
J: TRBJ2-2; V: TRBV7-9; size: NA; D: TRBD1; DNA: TGTGCCAGCAGCCGTATACAGGGGAATTACGGGGAGCTGTTTTTT; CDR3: CASSRIQGNYGELFF
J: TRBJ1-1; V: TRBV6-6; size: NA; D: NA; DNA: TGTGCCAGCAGTTATCAGGATAGGGCTTTCTTT; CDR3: CASSYQDRAFF
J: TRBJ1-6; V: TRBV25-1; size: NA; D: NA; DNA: TGTGCCAGCAAGGAGAGCTCCTATAATTCACCCCTCCACTTT; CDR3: CASKESSYNSPLHF
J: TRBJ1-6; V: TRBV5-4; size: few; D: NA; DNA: TGTGCCAGCAGGGTTGGGCTTTCACCCCTCCACTTT; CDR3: CASRVGLSPLHF
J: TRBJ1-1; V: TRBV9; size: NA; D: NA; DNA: TGTGCCAGCAGCGGAACAACAGGTCTTGGTGGAGCTTTCTTT; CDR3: CASSGTTGLGGAFF
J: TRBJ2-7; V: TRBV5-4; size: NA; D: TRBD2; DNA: TGTGCCAGCAGTTCAGGAAGCGGGAGTCGGGCCTACGAGCAGTACTTC; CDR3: CASSSGSGSRAYEQYF
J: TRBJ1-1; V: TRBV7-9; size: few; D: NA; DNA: TGTTCCAGCAGCTCCCCGGGAGGGACACTTAGCACTGAAGCTTTCTTT; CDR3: CSSSSPGGTLSTEAFF
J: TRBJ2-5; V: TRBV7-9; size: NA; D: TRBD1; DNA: TGTGCCAGCAGCAAGGGACAGGGGCCCCAAGAGACCCAGTACTTC; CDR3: CASSKGQGPQETQYF
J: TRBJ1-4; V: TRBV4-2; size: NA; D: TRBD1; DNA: TGTGCCAGCACCCCGACAGGGGGCAATGAAAAACTGTTTTTT; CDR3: CASTPTGGNEKLFF
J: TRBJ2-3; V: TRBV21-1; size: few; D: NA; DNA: TGTGCCAGCAGCAAACGGAGTAGGCGGGAGAGCACAGATACGCAGTATTTT; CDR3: CASSKRSRRESTDTQYF
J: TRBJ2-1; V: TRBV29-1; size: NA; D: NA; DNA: TGCAGCGTCGTCCGGGAGTTGTGGGGGAATGAGCAGTTCTTC; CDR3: CSVVRELWGNEQFF
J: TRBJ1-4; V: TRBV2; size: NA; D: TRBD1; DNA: TGTGCCAGCAGTGAATGGCAGGGGGCTGAGGAAAAACTGTTTTTT; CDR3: CASSEWQGAEEKLFF
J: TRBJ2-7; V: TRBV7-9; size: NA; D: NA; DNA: TGTGCCAGCAGCCCCCTCAGCGAGCAGTACTTC; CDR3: CASSPLSEQYF
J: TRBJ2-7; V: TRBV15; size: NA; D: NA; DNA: TGTGCCACCAGCAGAGAACAGGGTATACCCAACGAGCAGTACTTC; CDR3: CATSREQGIPNEQYF
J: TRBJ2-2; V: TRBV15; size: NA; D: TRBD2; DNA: TGTGCCACCAGCAGAGGGATAGCGGGAGGCTTCTCCGGGGAGCTGTTTTTT; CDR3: CATSRGIAGGFSGELFF